Listed below are T cell receptor beta chains from one sample, sequenced in a study of blood T cell repertoires in COVID-19. TCRdb's table, derived via immunoSEQ multiplex PCR, lists solely in-frame clones and lacks some. Of about 130,000 clones listed, 65% to 90% are singletons. Material: peripheral blood. The receptors shown here come from a man older than 75 with active or convalescent COVID-19. Both conserved end residues are part of each CDR3. Each record gives: V gene, clone size, CDR3 length, D gene, J gene, CDR3 DNA, CDR3 protein. The D gene is left open where the match is weak. Where a row states a size, it is once, few, many or the class of an expanded clone; other rows omit it.

>TRBV15|once|15|.|TRBJ2-3
TGTGCCACCAGCAGAGATGCACTGTACCAAGATACGCAGTATTTT
CATSRDALYQDTQYF
>TRBV7-3|.|13|.|TRBJ2-3
TGTGCCAGCAGCCCCCCGGGGGAAGATACGCAGTATTTT
CASSPPGEDTQYF
>TRBV19|.|14|.|TRBJ2-3
TGTGCCAGTAGTATGCAGGGGTACGAAGATACGCAGTATTTT
CASSMQGYEDTQYF
>TRBV20-1|once|16|TRBD2|TRBJ2-2
TGCAGTGCTAGTATCGGGGCGGGGGGGAATACCGGGGAGCTGTTTTTT
CSASIGAGGNTGELFF
>TRBV20-1|few|15|TRBD1|TRBJ2-2
TGCAGTGCTAGTGACCCCTGGGACAGCCCCGGGGAGCTGTTTTTT
CSASDPWDSPGELFF
>TRBV3-1/TRBV3-2|.|15|TRBD2|TRBJ2-2
TGTGCCAGCAGCCCCGGGACTAGCGGGCGCCCAGAGCTGTTTTTT
CASSPGTSGRPELFF
>TRBV7-2|.|13|TRBD1|TRBJ2-7
TGTGCCAGCAGCTCGGGACAGGGGGTCGAGCAGTACTTC
CASSSGQGVEQYF
>TRBV5-1|once|15|.|TRBJ2-3
TGCGCCAGCAGCTTTGGGGGGTCGAGCACAGATACGCAGTATTTT
CASSFGGSSTDTQYF
>TRBV5-4|.|16|TRBD2|TRBJ2-3
TGTGCCAGCAGCTTAAACCCGGGACTAGCCTCAGATACGCAGTATTTT
CASSLNPGLASDTQYF
>TRBV7-8|few|16|TRBD2|TRBJ2-5
TGTGCCAGCAGCTTAGATTCAGCGGGGGACCAAGAGACCCAGTACTTC
CASSLDSAGDQETQYF
>TRBV5-1|.|13|.|TRBJ2-5
TGCGCCAGCAGCTCCAGGGTTGAAGAGACCCAGTACTTC
CASSSRVEETQYF
>TRBV7-6|.|15|TRBD1|TRBJ1-5
TGTGCCAGCAGTCAAGGACAGGGTGGCAATCAGCCCCAGCATTTT
CASSQGQGGNQPQHF
>TRBV6-5|.|13|.|TRBJ2-7
TGTGCCAGCAGCAGGGTAGGGAATTACGAGCAGTACTTC
CASSRVGNYEQYF
>TRBV3-1/TRBV3-2|.|13|.|TRBJ2-2
TGTGCCAGCAACTTAAGGGGGACCGGGGAGCTGTTTTTT
CASNLRGTGELFF
>TRBV9|.|16|.|TRBJ2-7
TGTGCCAGCAGCGGGGGTGTAGGAGGGCAATTCTACGAGCAGTACTTC
CASSGGVGGQFYEQYF
>TRBV12-5|.|14|TRBD1|TRBJ2-3
TGTGCTAGTGGTTTGGCACAGGGGGCAGATACGCAGTATTTT
CASGLAQGADTQYF
>TRBV4-3|.|15|TRBD2|TRBJ2-2
TGCGCCAGCAGCCCTAGCGGGAGTGGCACCGGGGAGCTGTTTTTT
CASSPSGSGTGELFF
>TRBV5-1|.|12|TRBD1|TRBJ2-7
TGCGCCAGCAGCTTACAGGGGGAGGAGCAGTACTTC
CASSLQGEEQYF
>TRBV7-9|.|18|TRBD1|TRBJ1-2
TGTGCCAGCAGTCGTAATCCGGGGGACAGGCTCAGCCAAGATTCCTACACCTTC
CASSRNPGDRLSQDSYTF
>TRBV27|.|12|.|TRBJ1-2
TGTGCCAGCAGTTCCAGGGGTGCTGGCTACACCTTC
CASSSRGAGYTF
>TRBV29-1|.|15|TRBD1|TRBJ1-4
TGCAGCGTTTGGGACAGGCGAGCAACTAATGAAAAACTGTTTTTT
CSVWDRRATNEKLFF
>TRBV7-3|.|14|TRBD2|TRBJ2-3
TGTGCCAGCAGCTCGACTAGCGGGCAAAATACGCAGTATTTT
CASSSTSGQNTQYF
>TRBV16|.|16|.|TRBJ1-2
TGTGCCAGCAGCCAATCGACGACAGTTCCTAACTATGGCTACACCTTC
CASSQSTTVPNYGYTF
>TRBV29-1|.|14|TRBD1|TRBJ2-2
TGCAGCGTGACCGGGACAGGCCTCACCGGGGAGCTGTTTTTT
CSVTGTGLTGELFF
>TRBV6-2/TRBV6-3|few|14|.|TRBJ1-6
TGTGCCAGCAGTTTGCAGGGAAGTAATTCACCCCTCCACTTT
CASSLQGSNSPLHF
>TRBV7-2|.|15|.|TRBJ2-3
TGTGCCAGCAGCGGAGGGGCCTACTCGTCAGATACGCAGTATTTT
CASSGGAYSSDTQYF
>TRBV4-3|.|14|.|TRBJ1-1
TGCGCCAGCAGCCAGCAGAGGGCGAACACTGAAGCTTTCTTT
CASSQQRANTEAFF
>TRBV19|.|14|TRBD1|TRBJ2-2
TGTGCCAGTAGTCTGACAGGGGGAACCGGGGAGCTGTTTTTT
CASSLTGGTGELFF
>TRBV19|few|16|TRBD2|TRBJ2-3
TGTGCCAGTAGCGACGGGACTAGCGTTAGCACAGATACGCAGTATTTT
CASSDGTSVSTDTQYF
>TRBV7-2|.|16|.|TRBJ1-1
TGTGCCAGCAGCTTAGAGGCAGCGCCAGCTAACACTGAAGCTTTCTTT
CASSLEAAPANTEAFF
>TRBV5-6|few|15|.|TRBJ1-4
TGTGCCAGCAGCTTGGGAGGGGGAGCGGGAGAAAAACTGTTTTTT
CASSLGGGAGEKLFF
>TRBV10-1|.|15|TRBD1|TRBJ1-2
TGCGCCAGCAGGGACCGGGACAGGACTAACTATGGCTACACCTTC
CASRDRDRTNYGYTF
>TRBV12-3/TRBV12-4|.|11|.|TRBJ2-1
TGTGCCAGCAGTCAATACAATGAGCAGTTCTTC
CASSQYNEQFF
>TRBV15|few|16|TRBD1|TRBJ1-5
TGTGCCACCAGCAGAGAGACAGGGGGAGGCAATCAGCCCCAGCATTTT
CATSRETGGGNQPQHF
>TRBV9|.|15|TRBD2|TRBJ2-7
TGTGCCAGCAGCGCGGGACTAGCGATCAGTCACGAGCAGTACTTC
CASSAGLAISHEQYF
>TRBV28|.|13|.|TRBJ1-3
TGTGCCAGCAATCGCGGGGTTGGAAACACCATATATTTT
CASNRGVGNTIYF
>TRBV7-9|.|15|TRBD1|TRBJ1-6
TGTGCCAGCAGGTGGGACAGCTCCTATAATTCACCCCTCCACTTT
CASRWDSSYNSPLHF
>TRBV20-1|.|15|.|TRBJ2-7
TGCAGTGCTAGTCCCCCGGCGATAGCGCGCTACGAGCAGTACTTC
CSASPPAIARYEQYF
>TRBV7-9|few|12|.|TRBJ1-2
TGTGCCAGCAGCCTGGACAGCTATGGCTACACCTTC
CASSLDSYGYTF
>TRBV19|.|12|.|TRBJ2-1
TGTGCCAGTAGTATAGATCTCTATGAGCAGTTCTTC
CASSIDLYEQFF
>TRBV29-1|.|14|TRBD2|TRBJ2-3
TGCAGCGTTGAACTAGCGGGGGTAATGGATACGCAGTATTTT
CSVELAGVMDTQYF
>TRBV27|.|18|TRBD1|TRBJ2-1
TGTGCCAGCCGTCCCGGGACAGGGGCCCTTAAATCCTACAATGAGCAGTTCTTC
CASRPGTGALKSYNEQFF
>TRBV7-7|.|15|.|TRBJ2-5
TGTGCCAGCAGTTACTCTGGAGCAGCCCAAGAGACCCAGTACTTC
CASSYSGAAQETQYF
>TRBV19|once|14|.|TRBJ1-1
TGTGCCAGTAGTTCCCAACAGGGAACCACTGAAGCTTTCTTT
CASSSQQGTTEAFF
>TRBV5-4|.|16|TRBD2|TRBJ2-7
TGTGCCAGCAGTTTTGCATTAGCGGGGGGATCGGGCGAGCAGTACTTC
CASSFALAGGSGEQYF
>TRBV7-6|once|16|.|TRBJ2-2
TGTGCCAGCAGCTTAGAGCCAGGGGTTAACACCGGGGAGCTGTTTTTT
CASSLEPGVNTGELFF
>TRBV19|.|13|.|TRBJ2-3
TGTGCCAGTAGTATCTCTCCAGGAGATACGCAGTATTTT
CASSISPGDTQYF